Below are 13 T cell receptor beta chains sequenced from a single sample in a study of cytomegalovirus exposure and HLA in healthy donors. Primers: 60 Vbeta forward and 13 Jbeta reverse. The table came from immunoSEQ multiplex PCR; TCRdb's copy has only in-frame clones and leaves some out. The sample contains about 160,000 clones, about 80% of which appear only once. Material: PBMCs. All receptors come from a woman between 45 and 60 years old in good health and CMV-seronegative.

This clone was counted only a few times. The V call is TRBV18, the J call TRBJ1-1; no clear D. This CDR3 spans 15 amino acids. V was trimmed by 3 bases and J by 3 bases, leaving 14 bases between them. Per germline, CDR1 KGHSH and CDR2 LQKENI. The CDR3 bases are TGTGCCAGCTCACCCTTTAGCGGGGTTGACACTGAAGCTTTCTTT. Protein sequence: CASSPFSGVDTEAFF.

The gene calls are TRBV11-3 and TRBJ1-1; 7 bases match TRBD1. From germline, CDR1 is SGHNT and CDR2 YENEEA. The CDR3 has 15 amino acids. The J segment lost 1 base and the V segment lost 3 bases, leaving 5 bases of the junction unmatched. This CDR3 is CASSFSGTANTEAFF. CDR3 nucleotide sequence: TGTGCCAGCAGCTTCTCCGGGACAGCGAACACTGAAGCTTTCTTT.

The V call is TRBV10-3, the J call TRBJ2-2; maybe TRBD1 (5 bases). The CDR3 is made up of 12 amino acids. In germline, CDR1 is ENHRY, CDR2 SYGVKD. V was shortened by 11 bases and J by 5 bases, with 12 bases between the two germline ends. The CDR3 bases are TGTGCCTCACAGGTGGGGACCGGGGAGCTGTTTTTT. As protein: CASQVGTGELFF.

The chain's CDR3 is CASSPPNRGFSYEQYF. The CDR3, as DNA: TGTGCCAGCAGCCCCCCCAACAGGGGGTTCTCCTACGAGCAGTACTTC. The V gene is TRBV9, the J gene TRBJ2-7; 8 bases map to TRBD1. The CDR3 runs 16 residues. CDR1 and CDR2 from the germline V gene are SGDLS and YYNGEE. The J segment lost 0 bases and the V segment lost 4 bases, leaving 9 bases of the junction unmatched.

The V and J genes are TRBV7-2 and TRBJ1-2; 8 bases line up with TRBD1. The CDR3 runs 15 residues. Germline values: CDR1 SGHTA, CDR2 FQGNSA. The junction had 4 bases not matched to a gene; V was cut back by 1 base and J by 3 bases. The CDR3 reads CASSLGGQAYYGYTF. The CDR3, as DNA: TGTGCCAGCAGCTTAGGGGGACAGGCTTACTATGGCTACACCTTC.

The J gene is TRBJ1-5, the V gene TRBV7-2, with D maybe TRBD1 (5 bases). CDR3 length equals 15 residues. Germline values: CDR1 SGHTA, CDR2 FQGNSA. V gave up 1 base and J gave up 7 bases, with 14 bases separating them. The CDR3 here is CASSLGGFDSQPQHF. In DNA form, the CDR3 reads TGTGCCAGCAGCTTAGGCGGATTTGACAGCCAGCCCCAGCATTTT.

The CDR3 loop is CASSDLRLHEQYF. CDR3 coding DNA: TGTGCCAGCAGTGACTTGCGGCTCCACGAGCAGTACTTC. This chain joins TRBV6-1 and TRBJ2-7; D gene unclear. Germline V gene sequence: CDR1 MNHNS, CDR2 SASEGT. Between the trimmed V and J ends, which lost 3 bases and 5 bases, there was a span of 11 bases. The CDR3 extends over 13 amino acids.

The V gene is TRBV27, the J gene TRBJ1-5, with a tentative D call TRBD1 (5 bases). Germline CDR1 and CDR2: MNHEY and SMNVEV (reference sequence). The CDR3 spans 14 residues. V lost 2 bases and J 3 bases, leaving 8 bases between the germline ends. The CDR3 spells CASSLQGINQPQHF. In DNA, the CDR3 is TGTGCCAGCAGTTTACAGGGTATCAATCAGCCCCAGCATTTT.

The chain has TRBV19 and TRBJ1-2, with 9 bases lining up with TRBD1. Germline V gene data show CDR1 as LNHDA and CDR2 as SQIVND (reference sequence). Trimming removed 6 bases from V and 0 bases from J; junction bases left unmatched: 11. There are 17 residues in the CDR3. CDR3 loop: CASSQGTGMPSNYGYTF. The CDR3 DNA is TGTGCCAGTAGCCAAGGGACAGGGATGCCTTCTAACTATGGCTACACCTTC.

The gene calls are TRBV2 and TRBJ1-2; D might be TRBD1 (5 bases). The V gene lost 6 bases and the J gene lost 12 bases, with 20 bases spanning the gap. The CDR3 runs 13 residues. Looked up from germline, CDR1 is SNHLY and CDR2 is FYNNEI. The CDR3 here is CASRDSSTPTHTF. CDR3 nucleotide sequence: TGTGCCAGCAGAGACAGCTCTACCCCCACGCACACCTTC.

The J gene is TRBJ2-2, the V gene TRBV4-3; the D gene is possibly TRBD2 (7 bases). V was pared by 3 bases and J by 4 bases, with 18 bases between. The CDR3 contains 17 residues. Germline values: CDR1 LGHNA, CDR2 YSLEER. Written as DNA, the CDR3 is TGCGCCAGCAGCCACTACGGGCGGGGGCCGGGCACCGGGGAGCTGTTTTTT. Protein product: CASSHYGRGPGTGELFF.

The chain couples TRBV4-3 to TRBJ2-7, with D possibly being TRBD2 (5 bases). CDR3 length: 16 amino acids. CDR1 is LGHNA and CDR2 is YSLEER in the germline V gene. V was trimmed by 4 bases and J by 4 bases, leaving 20 bases between them. CDR3 bases: TGCGCCAGCAGCCTGAATCTGGTACTAGGATCTTACGAGCAGTACTTC. Amino acid sequence: CASSLNLVLGSYEQYF.

CDR3 DNA: TGTGCCAGTAGTCCGGGACAGCTCAATCAGCCCCAGCATTTT. It yields the protein CASSPGQLNQPQHF. The gene calls are TRBV19 and TRBJ1-5, with TRBD1 matching over 7 bases. Trimming cost V 5 bases and J 3 bases; bases outside gene matches: 4. CDR1 is LNHDA, CDR2 SQIVND, per germline (reference sequence). The CDR3 has 14 amino acids.